This is a list of T cell receptor beta chains from one sample in a study of shared clonotypes between healthy human individuals. The data were produced by immunoSEQ multiplex PCR, yet TCRdb's version contains in-frame clones alone and is incomplete. Of hundreds of thousands of clones in the sample, nearly 98% were seen once. Sequenced sample: naive CD8+ T cells sorted from blood. The receptors were sampled from a man aged 25-45 years in good health. CDR3s include the opening cysteine and the closing phenylalanine or tryptophan. The order of the fields is J gene, V gene, D gene, CDR3 protein, CDR3 DNA. D genes are given only for firm matches.

TRBJ2-7,TRBV10-1,TRBD1,CASSGPGQGPREQYF,TGCGCCAGCAGTGGCCCGGGACAGGGGCCGAGGGAGCAGTACTTC
TRBJ2-5,TRBV27,.,CASSLHGEQGGREETQYF,TGTGCCAGCAGTTTGCATGGGGAACAGGGGGGGCGTGAAGAGACCCAGTACTTC
TRBJ2-1,TRBV7-8,TRBD2,CASSLGREGYNEQFF,TGTGCCAGCAGCTTAGGGAGGGAGGGGTACAATGAGCAGTTCTTC
TRBJ1-1,TRBV7-6,.,CASSLGQGGGSTEAFF,TGTGCCAGCAGCTTAGGCCAAGGGGGGGGCTCCACTGAAGCTTTCTTT
TRBJ2-2,TRBV10-3,.,CAISDSLSGELFF,TGTGCCATCAGTGACTCTTTGTCCGGGGAGCTGTTTTTT
TRBJ2-7,TRBV5-1,.,CASSVEPGGIYEQYF,TGCGCCAGCAGCGTAGAGCCTGGGGGCATCTACGAGCAGTACTTC
TRBJ2-7,TRBV28,TRBD2,CASSWPGGGGYEQYF,TGTGCCAGCAGCTGGCCCGGGGGGGGCGGCTACGAGCAGTACTTC
TRBJ2-7,TRBV7-9,TRBD1,CASTLSRTGFYEQYF,TGTGCCAGCACCCTTTCAAGGACAGGCTTCTACGAGCAGTACTTC
TRBJ2-7,TRBV18,.,CASTLGRSSGYEQYF,TGTGCCAGCACGCTAGGGAGGAGTTCGGGGTACGAGCAGTACTTC
TRBJ1-2,TRBV19,.,CASSIQAVNYGYTF,TGTGCCAGTAGTATACAGGCCGTTAACTATGGCTACACCTTC
TRBJ1-1,TRBV5-6,.,CASSLLGPEAFF,TGTGCCAGCAGCTTATTGGGTCCTGAAGCTTTCTTT
TRBJ2-7,TRBV7-6,.,CASSSGNSYEQYF,TGTGCCAGCAGCTCTGGAAATAGTTACGAGCAGTACTTC